These T cell receptor beta chains were read from a single sample in a study of blood T cell repertoires in COVID-19. Profiling relied on immunoSEQ multiplex PCR, and the TCRdb table lists in-frame clones only, not all of them. The repertoire consists of approximately 430,000 clones, with roughly 85% occurring once and the leading ten covering over 1.1%. Sequenced: peripheral blood. These receptors were collected from a woman aged 25 to 39 with active or convalescent COVID-19. Each CDR3 is given with its conserved first and last residue. D genes are given only for firm matches. Some rows mark clone size as missing; the rest say once, few, many or name a class of expanded clone.

v_gene	d_gene	j_gene	abundance	CDR3nt	CDR3aa
TRBV12-3/TRBV12-4	NA	TRBJ1-3	few	TGTGCCAGCACCGAGAACTCTGGAAACACCATATATTTT	CASTENSGNTIYF
TRBV6-5	TRBD1	TRBJ2-7	NA	TGTGCCAGCAGGGATACGGGACAGGGTCGCGAGCAGTACTTC	CASRDTGQGREQYF
TRBV7-9	NA	TRBJ1-5	NA	TGTGCCAGCAGCGCCGGACAGTGCGGGGGGGATAGCAATCAGCCCCAGCATTTT	CASSAGQCGGDSNQPQHF
TRBV25-1	NA	TRBJ1-2	NA	TGTGCCAGCAGTGTTATTCAGGGCGGCGGCTACACCTTC	CASSVIQGGGYTF
TRBV10-3	NA	TRBJ1-1	NA	TGTGCCTCGGGGGAGAGGGAGAACACTGAAGCTTTCTTT	CASGERENTEAFF
TRBV5-1	NA	TRBJ1-1	NA	TGCGCCAGCAGCGGGACATCTTCTAGTGAAGCTTTCTTT	CASSGTSSSEAFF
TRBV6-5	TRBD1	TRBJ2-7	NA	TGTGCCAGCAGTCCGGACAGGGTTGGATACTACGAGCAGTACTTC	CASSPDRVGYYEQYF
TRBV25-1	TRBD1	TRBJ2-5	NA	TGTGCCAGCAGTGAAAGGGGGACAGGGGTCCAAGAGACCCAGTACTTC	CASSERGTGVQETQYF
TRBV19	NA	TRBJ1-3	once	TGTGCCAGTAGTATAGACGGACAGAGAAACACCATATATTTT	CASSIDGQRNTIYF
TRBV30	TRBD1	TRBJ1-1	NA	TGTGCCTGGAACCGACAGGGAGGGAACACTGAAGCTTTCTTT	CAWNRQGGNTEAFF
TRBV7-9	NA	TRBJ2-3	NA	TGTGCCAGCAGCTCCGGGACTCAATTATACACAGATACGCAGTATTTT	CASSSGTQLYTDTQYF
TRBV7-2	TRBD2	TRBJ2-4	once	TGTGCCAGCAGCTTGCTCCTAGCGGGAGGGAGTCGGGAAGACATTCAGTACTTC	CASSLLLAGGSREDIQYF
TRBV3-1/TRBV3-2	NA	TRBJ1-1	NA	TGTGCCAGCAGCCAAGAGGACACCACTGAAGCTTTCTTT	CASSQEDTTEAFF
TRBV7-8	TRBD1	TRBJ2-3	NA	TGTGCCAGCAGCTCCGGGGCAGGGGGATTCACAGATACGCAGTATTTT	CASSSGAGGFTDTQYF
TRBV2	TRBD1	TRBJ2-7	NA	TGTGCCAGCAGTGAGCGTATTGGGGGACAGGGAACCTACGAGCAGTACTTC	CASSERIGGQGTYEQYF
TRBV15	TRBD1	TRBJ2-1	once	TGTGCCACCAGCAGAGATTGGGGACAGGGGGAAAATGAGCAGTTCTTC	CATSRDWGQGENEQFF
TRBV21-1	NA	TRBJ2-7	few	TGTGCCAGCAGTTCGGGACTAGCGGGAGTCCACGAGCAGTACTTC	CASSSGLAGVHEQYF
TRBV7-9	TRBD1	TRBJ1-1	NA	TGTGCCAGCAGCTTACAAGGGACAGGGCTTTGGAACACTGAAGCTTTCTTT	CASSLQGTGLWNTEAFF
TRBV5-1	NA	TRBJ2-7	NA	TGCGCCAGCAGCTTGGAAGGGGATGGCTACGAGCAGTACTTC	CASSLEGDGYEQYF
TRBV5-8	NA	TRBJ1-5	NA	TGTGCCAGCAGCTTGAGTTGGGGAGGGAATCAGCCCCAGCATTTT	CASSLSWGGNQPQHF
TRBV13	TRBD1	TRBJ1-2	NA	TGTGCCAGCAGCCAGTCAGACGGGACAGGGGACTATGGCTACACCTTC	CASSQSDGTGDYGYTF
TRBV4-1	TRBD1	TRBJ1-5	NA	TGCGCCAGCAGCCAAGTTGGGGACAGGGAGATGAGACAGCCCCAGCATTTT	CASSQVGDREMRQPQHF
TRBV16	NA	TRBJ2-7	NA	TGTGCCAGCAGAAATCCCAAAGACAGGTCCTACGAGCAGTACTTC	CASRNPKDRSYEQYF
TRBV10-3	TRBD1	TRBJ2-7	NA	TGTGCCATCAGTGAGCGACAGGGAGAGGGCTACGAGCAGTACTTC	CAISERQGEGYEQYF
TRBV2	TRBD1	TRBJ1-3	NA	TGTGCCAGCAGTGAGGGACAGTTCTCTGGAAACACCATATATTTT	CASSEGQFSGNTIYF
TRBV6-5	NA	TRBJ2-7	NA	TGTGCCAGCAGTTACGAGAGGCCCCGACGGGGCTACGAGCAGTACTTC	CASSYERPRRGYEQYF
TRBV6-6	TRBD1	TRBJ1-4	NA	TGTGCCAGCAGTCGAAGCGTGACAGGGTTCACGGGTTCTAATGAAAAACTGTTTTTT	CASSRSVTGFTGSNEKLFF
TRBV5-1	NA	TRBJ1-1	NA	TGCGCCAGCAGCTTGAGCGCGGATTTGAACACTGAAGCTTTCTTT	CASSLSADLNTEAFF
TRBV29-1	NA	TRBJ2-2	NA	TGCAGCGTGAGACATATGAACACCGGGGAGCTGTTTTTT	CSVRHMNTGELFF
TRBV5-1	TRBD1	TRBJ1-1	few	TGCGCCAGCAGCTTGTTCCGGGACAGGGGACCGGACACTGAAGCTTTCTTT	CASSLFRDRGPDTEAFF
TRBV27	NA	TRBJ1-2	many	TGTGCCAGCAGTCTGGGGGGGTCTAACTATGGCTACACCTTC	CASSLGGSNYGYTF
TRBV13	TRBD2	TRBJ2-1	NA	TGTGCCAGCAGTCGCGGGACTAGCGGGAGGGGATTGTTGGTTGAGCAGTTCTTC	CASSRGTSGRGLLVEQFF
TRBV18	NA	TRBJ2-2	NA	TGTGCCAGCTCACAGGGGATGACCACCGGGGAGCTGTTTTTT	CASSQGMTTGELFF
TRBV11-2	NA	TRBJ2-5	NA	TGTGCCAGCAGTTCAGACCCCGGGACACGCGAGACCCAGTACTTC	CASSSDPGTRETQYF
TRBV6-5	NA	TRBJ2-3	NA	TGTGCCAGCAGTTACTCTTGGTCGGCAGATACGCAGTATTTT	CASSYSWSADTQYF
TRBV27	NA	TRBJ2-1	NA	TGTGCCAGCAAGGGACGGGAGTACGTTGAGCAGTTCTTC	CASKGREYVEQFF
TRBV20-1	NA	TRBJ1-4	NA	TGCAGTGCTTTGGGGAGTGAAAAACTGTTTTTT	CSALGSEKLFF
TRBV13	TRBD1	TRBJ1-3	NA	TGTGCCAGCAGCTTACAGGGGGCATTTGGAAACACCATATATTTT	CASSLQGAFGNTIYF
TRBV6-5	NA	TRBJ1-2	once	TGTGCCACCCGAACGAGGAGCATCTATGGCTACACCTTC	CATRTRSIYGYTF
TRBV12-5	TRBD2	TRBJ2-3	NA	TGTGCTAGTGCCCCTGGACTAGCGGGGTCACCCACAGATACGCAGTATTTT	CASAPGLAGSPTDTQYF
TRBV19	NA	TRBJ1-2	NA	TGTGCCAGTAGTATGAGACAGGCCGTAGCTAACTATGGCTACACCTTC	CASSMRQAVANYGYTF
TRBV6-5	NA	TRBJ1-1	once	TGTGCCGAAGGGGCTGGGGTGAACACTGAAGCTTTCTTT	CAEGAGVNTEAFF
TRBV19	TRBD1	TRBJ1-4	once	TGTGCCAGTAGACGTGACAGGGAAGCTAATGAAAAACTGTTTTTT	CASRRDREANEKLFF
TRBV4-1	NA	TRBJ1-2	NA	TGCGCCAGCAGCCAAGAAACCAGGGCATCGTATGGCTACACCTTC	CASSQETRASYGYTF
TRBV7-9	NA	TRBJ2-2	NA	TGTGCCTCGTGCCGGGACACCCTTCTTGGCGGGGAGCTGTTTTTT	CASCRDTLLGGELFF
TRBV5-1	TRBD2	TRBJ2-2	NA	TGCGCCAGCAGCCCTCGGACTAGCGGGATTTCCGGGGAGCTGTTTTTT	CASSPRTSGISGELFF
TRBV4-1	TRBD2	TRBJ2-1	NA	TGCGCCAGCAGCCCCAAACCCCCGACTAGCGGGTACAATGAGCAGTTCTTC	CASSPKPPTSGYNEQFF
TRBV25-1	TRBD1	TRBJ1-5	few	TGTGCCAGCAGTGAATCGTCCCGGACAGGGACCAATCAGCCCCAGCATTTT	CASSESSRTGTNQPQHF
TRBV29-1	NA	TRBJ1-2	NA	TGCAGCGTTGTGGAGGGATCTAACTATGGCTACACCTTC	CSVVEGSNYGYTF
TRBV5-4	TRBD2	TRBJ2-3	NA	TGTGCCAGCAGCTTCGGGACTAGCGGGAGTTTCGATACGCAGTATTTT	CASSFGTSGSFDTQYF
TRBV15	TRBD1	TRBJ2-3	once	TGTGCCACCAGCAGAGGGCAGGGGGCGAGCACAGATACGCAGTATTTT	CATSRGQGASTDTQYF
TRBV10-3	TRBD1	TRBJ2-7	NA	TGTGCCATCAGTGATTTCGGGACAGGGGGAGACGAGCAGTACTTC	CAISDFGTGGDEQYF
TRBV2	NA	TRBJ2-5	NA	TGTGCCAGCAGTATATCCAGGGATGGGAAGACCCAGTACTTC	CASSISRDGKTQYF
TRBV30	NA	TRBJ1-2	NA	TGTGCCTGGAGTGTAAGGACAGCCTATGGCTACACCTTC	CAWSVRTAYGYTF
TRBV5-1	TRBD1	TRBJ1-1	NA	TGCACCAGCAGCTTGGGACAGGGAAACACTGAAGCTTTCTTT	CTSSLGQGNTEAFF
TRBV28	TRBD1	TRBJ1-5	once	TGTGCCAGCAGTCTTGACAGGGGGTGGAATCAGCCCCAGCATTTT	CASSLDRGWNQPQHF
TRBV27	NA	TRBJ2-2	NA	TGTGCCAGCAGTTTCGTCTCAGAGCGGGACACCGGGGAGCTGTTTTTT	CASSFVSERDTGELFF
TRBV9	NA	TRBJ2-3	NA	TGTGCCAGCAGTCAGGGGAGCGGAGTCTTTTCAGATACGCAGTATTTT	CASSQGSGVFSDTQYF